This passage covers 27 T cell receptor beta chains from one sample sequenced in a study of cytomegalovirus exposure and HLA in healthy donors (dated by TCRdb to 2016 to 2017). Library prep was done by the immunoSEQ multiplex PCR assay. For the multiplex PCR, a mixture combining 60 forward primers for TCR Vbeta segments and 13 reverse primers for TCR Jbeta segments was used. TCRdb carries this immuneACCESS record with in-frame sequences only. Its versions omit some clonotypes, under half of them owing to an unresolved V gene in the studies checked, with the rest unexplained. The sample profile shows 150,000 to 200,000 clones; around 76% of them were found once. In total, the top ten clones hold around 2.1% of the sample. Sequencing was performed on PBMCs. The receptors originated from a female donor in good health and CMV-seronegative.

This chain links TRBV13 with TRBJ2-7; 9 nucleotides match TRBD1. V lost 3 bases, J lost 10 bases, and 10 bases stayed unmatched. Germline CDR1 PRHDT, CDR2 FYEKMQ (reference sequence). The CDR3 sequence is 14 residues long. CDR3 in amino acids: CASSFAGTGPQQYF. In DNA form, the CDR3 reads TGTGCCAGCAGCTTTGCCGGGACAGGGCCGCAACAGTACTTC.

The V call is TRBV19, the J call TRBJ2-7, with 10 bases aligning to TRBD1. The germline V gene encodes CDR1 LNHDA and CDR2 SQIVND (reference sequence). The trim removed 9 bases at V and 2 bases at J, leaving 4 bases unmatched. This CDR3 has 13 amino acids. The CDR3 nucleotides are TGTGCCAGCCGGGACAGGGGTACCTACGAGCAGTACTTC. This codes for CASRDRGTYEQYF.

The chain uses TRBV5-4 and TRBJ2-3; 16 nucleotides agree with TRBD2. V trimming: 4 bases; J trimming: 2 bases; junction bases outside the gene matches: 13. CDR3 length equals 20 residues. Germline V CDR1 and CDR2: SGHNT, YYREEE (reference sequence). The CDR3 here is CASSAGLAGGRSPPTDTQYF. The CDR3, as DNA: TGTGCCAGCAGCGCGGGACTAGCGGGGGGGCGATCCCCCCCCACAGATACGCAGTATTTT.

The chain recombines TRBV29-1 with TRBJ2-7; a possible D gene is TRBD1 (6 bases). The germline CDR1 and CDR2 sequences are SQVTM and ANQGSEA. Trimming took 8 bases from V and 1 from J, leaving 21 bases between them. This CDR3 region has 15 residues. This chain's CDR3 is CSFRTSGVRSYEQYF. DNA for the CDR3: TGCAGCTTCCGTACCTCAGGGGTCCGGTCCTACGAGCAGTACTTC.

This sequence joins TRBV29-1 and TRBJ2-3; 7 positions match TRBD1. The germline CDR1 and CDR2 sequences are SQVTM and ANQGSEA. This CDR3 contains 15 residues. With V trimmed by 1 base and J by 2 bases, 6 bases remained unmatched. DNA of the CDR3: TGCAGCGTTGAAGGAGCAACAGGGGTCACAGATACGCAGTATTTT. This sequence encodes CSVEGATGVTDTQYF.

V gene TRBV9 combines with J gene TRBJ1-3; TRBD1 might be the D (6 bases). CDR3 size: 15 residues. Germline CDR1 reads SGDLS; CDR2 reads YYNGEE. The ends were cut back, 0 bases at V and 8 bases at J, with 15 bases in the middle. CDR3 nucleotides: TGTGCCAGCAGCGTAGCTGGAACAGGGCGGCACACCATATATTTT. Residues: CASSVAGTGRHTIYF.

The genes are TRBV13 and TRBJ1-2; weak D call: TRBD1 (6 bases). The germline V and J ends were trimmed by 1 base and 8 bases, with 17 bases remaining between them. The CDR3 totals 15 residues. The germline V gene has CDR1 PRHDT and CDR2 FYEKMQ (reference sequence). The CDR3 nucleotides are TGTGCCAGCAGCTTAGAAGGGCCAGGGGTGGGCGGCTACACCTTC. This translates into CASSLEGPGVGGYTF.

The chain links TRBV9 to TRBJ1-2; no reliable D call. The V and J ends lost 3 bases and 4 bases respectively, with 19 bases between them. This CDR3 comprises 16 residues. The germline CDR1 and CDR2 sequences are SGDLS and YYNGEE. As DNA, the CDR3 is TGTGCCAGCAGCGCCCGACACCAGGACGGAGGCTATGGCTACACCTTC. Protein sequence: CASSARHQDGGYGYTF.

The chain combines TRBV7-9 with TRBJ2-7, with TRBD1 matching over 8 bases. In germline, CDR1 is SEHNR, CDR2 FQNEAQ (reference sequence). With V trimmed by 3 bases and J by 7 bases, 5 bases remained unmatched. The CDR3 totals 13 residues. CDR3 loop: CASSLDRVGEQYF. The CDR3 nucleotides read TGTGCCAGCAGCTTGGACAGGGTGGGTGAGCAGTACTTC.

The V call is TRBV5-1, the J call TRBJ2-7; 11 positions agree with TRBD1. Trimming at V came to 6 bases and at J to 3 bases, leaving 5 bases not matched to a gene. Germline V lookup: CDR1 SGHRS, CDR2 YFSETQ. CDR3 size: 14 residues. CDR3 sequence (DNA): TGCGCCAGCACCACTGGGACAGGGGGCTACGAGCAGTACTTC. Its protein is CASTTGTGGYEQYF.

The gene calls are TRBV6-6 and TRBJ1-4; no reliable D call. CDR3 length: 14 amino acids. Deletions cut 2 bases from V and 8 bases from J, with 12 bases between. The germline CDR1 and CDR2 sequences are MNHNY and SVGAGI (reference sequence). The CDR3 DNA is TGTGCCAGCAGTTACCGCAGGAATCAGGAAAAACTGTTTTTT. Translated, it gives CASSYRRNQEKLFF.

This sequence joins TRBV13 and TRBJ1-2; 12 bases line up with TRBD1. Looked up from germline, CDR1 is PRHDT and CDR2 is FYEKMQ (reference sequence). Trimming cost V 4 bases and J 8 bases; bases outside gene matches: 5. The length of the CDR3 is 14 residues. CDR3 sequence reads: CASSSGTGGAGYTF. The CDR3 DNA reads TGTGCCAGCAGCTCCGGGACAGGGGGCGCCGGCTACACCTTC.

The CDR3 reads CASSLAGFGAFF. The CDR3 DNA reads TGTGCCAGCAGTTTAGCTGGATTCGGGGCTTTCTTT. This chain joins TRBV28 and TRBJ1-1; no clear D gene. The germline CDR1 and CDR2 sequences are MDHEN and SYDVKM. This CDR3 comprises 12 residues. Trimming shortened V by 2 bases and J by 11 bases, and 12 bases separated the two germline ends.

The chain couples TRBV7-2 to TRBJ2-3; 16 bases align to TRBD2. Germline V CDR1 and CDR2: SGHTA, FQGNSA. V was clipped by 8 bases and J by 1 base; unmatched bases: 6. This CDR3 contains 17 residues. The CDR3 protein is CASGGTSGRARTDTQYF. The DNA for the CDR3 is TGTGCCAGCGGTGGGACTAGCGGGAGGGCCCGCACAGATACGCAGTATTTT.

This clone has just one count. The chain is built from TRBV2 and TRBJ1-5; TRBD1 agrees at 8 bases. V trimming: 2 bases; J trimming: 2 bases; junction bases outside the gene matches: 5. CDR1 and CDR2 from the germline V gene are SNHLY and FYNNEI. The CDR3 has 16 residues. CDR3 in DNA: TGTGCCAGCAGTGAACAGGGGGCCTGGGGCAATCAGCCCCAGCATTTT. Amino acids: CASSEQGAWGNQPQHF.

The chain links TRBV23-1 to TRBJ1-4; possible D gene TRBD1, 5 bases. TRBV23-1 is an ORF, and what it does is uncertain. Trimming took 6 bases from V and 8 from J, leaving 16 bases between them. The CDR3 covers 14 residues. CDR3 sequence: CASSPGRVKEKLFF. The DNA of the CDR3 is TGCGCCAGCAGCCCTGGCAGGGTTAAAGAAAAACTGTTTTTT.

The chain couples TRBV18 to TRBJ2-2, with D perhaps TRBD1 (5 bases). The CDR3 has 14 residues. Looked up from germline, CDR1 is KGHSH and CDR2 is LQKENI. V was cut by 5 bases and J by 2 bases, with 9 bases left in between. CDR3 sequence reads: CASSADSNTGELFF. The CDR3 DNA sequence: TGTGCCAGCTCAGCAGACAGCAACACCGGGGAGCTGTTTTTT.

The chain is built from TRBV18 and TRBJ1-2, with a tentative D call TRBD1 (5 bases). The germline V and J ends were trimmed by 2 bases and 1 base, with 8 bases remaining between them. CDR1 is KGHSH, CDR2 LQKENI, per germline. The CDR3 runs 14 residues. The CDR3: CASSPSGGNYGYTF. The CDR3 coding sequence is TGTGCCAGCTCACCATCGGGGGGTAACTATGGCTACACCTTC.

The chain links TRBV5-8 to TRBJ1-4; D gene unclear. CDR1 and CDR2 from the germline V gene are SGHTS and YDEGEE. The V and J ends lost 5 bases and 8 bases respectively, with 16 bases between them. The CDR3 length is 14 residues. CDR3 nucleotide sequence: TGTGCCAGCAGACGAGCCGGGAGCCGAGAAAAACTGTTTTTT. It specifies CASRRAGSREKLFF.

The chain uses TRBV6-1 and TRBJ1-2; TRBD1 aligns across 8 bases. CDR1 and CDR2 (germline): MNHNS, SASEGT. The V gene end was trimmed by 6 bases and the J gene end by 4 bases; junction bases not matched to a gene: 7. The CDR3 spans 14 residues. In DNA, the CDR3 is TGTGCCAGCAGATCGGCAGGGGGCAGCTATGGCTACACCTTC. Translating gives CASRSAGGSYGYTF.

The genes are TRBV7-9 and TRBJ2-3; 10 bases agree with TRBD2. The CDR3 has 14 amino acids. J was trimmed by 5 bases and V by 11 bases; bases with no gene match: 10. Germline V gene lookup returns CDR1 SEHNR and CDR2 FQNEAQ (reference sequence). The chain's CDR3 is CAGGSGGGGDTQYF. CDR3 DNA sequence: TGTGCCGGGGGGAGCGGGGGGGGTGGAGATACGCAGTATTTT.

The rearrangement uses TRBV5-1 and TRBJ2-7; tentative D call: TRBD1 (6 bases). The CDR3 covers 15 residues. V shed 4 bases and J shed 5 bases, with 19 bases lying between them. CDR1 and CDR2 (germline): SGHRS, YFSETQ. The CDR3 nucleotides are TGCGCCAGCAGCATTGCCACAGGGCCTTCCGACGAGCAGTACTTC. Translation gives CASSIATGPSDEQYF.

The genes are TRBV30 and TRBJ2-7, with 8 bases that match TRBD2. V lost 5 bases, J lost 7 bases, and 10 bases stayed unmatched. This CDR3 is built from 13 residues. CDR1 and CDR2 from the germline V gene are GTSNPN and SVGIG (reference sequence). This chain's CDR3 is CAWSRGEVGEQYF. Written as DNA, the CDR3 is TGTGCCTGGTCGCGGGGGGAGGTCGGGGAGCAGTACTTC. Looking up the rest from reference TRBV30 and TRBJ2-7 gives the full variable domain: SQTIHQWPATLVQPVGSPLSLECTVEGTSNPNLYWYRQAAGRGLQLLFYSVGIGQISSEVPQNLSASRPQDRQFILSSKKLLLSDSGFYLCAWSRGEVGEQYFGPGTRLTVT.

V is TRBV30 and J is TRBJ1-2, with D tentatively TRBD1 (5 bases). Trimming removed 8 bases at V and 2 bases at J, with 9 bases between. The CDR3 contains 11 residues. The germline CDR1 and CDR2 sequences are GTSNPN and SVGIG (reference sequence). The chain's CDR3 is CAGDRNYGYTF. The CDR3 bases are TGTGCCGGAGACAGAAACTATGGCTACACCTTC.

The J gene is TRBJ2-1, the V gene TRBV15; 10 nucleotides agree with TRBD2. Trimming at V came to 7 bases and at J to 8 bases, leaving 11 bases not matched to a gene. Looked up from germline, CDR1 is LNHNV and CDR2 is YYDKDF (reference sequence). The CDR3 has 15 residues. Written as DNA, the CDR3 is TGTGCCACCAAGATTGGGGCTAGCGGGGGCTATGAGCAGTTCTTC. Translated: CATKIGASGGYEQFF.

The gene calls are TRBV30 and TRBJ1-2; TRBD1 matches at 8 bases. Trimming at V came to 0 bases and at J to 8 bases, leaving 14 bases not matched to a gene. The CDR3 is 16 residues long. Germline assignment: CDR1 GTSNPN and CDR2 SVGIG (reference sequence). CDR3 loop: CAWSVQGGTRVGGYTF. The DNA for the CDR3 is TGTGCCTGGAGTGTACAGGGGGGAACTAGAGTTGGGGGCTACACCTTC.

The chain joins TRBV18 to TRBJ2-7, with D possibly being TRBD2 (6 bases). This CDR3 has 15 amino acids. V was trimmed by 3 bases and J by 6 bases, leaving 18 bases between them. The germline V gene has CDR1 KGHSH and CDR2 LQKENI. CDR3 residues: CASSPMAQDYVEQYF. CDR3 DNA: TGTGCCAGCTCACCGATGGCCCAGGACTACGTCGAGCAGTACTTC.